This TCR beta chain came from a study of chemoradiotherapy in HPV16-positive cancers. Overall study: Functional T-cell assays on two HPV16-positive patients' cells defined candidate HPV-specific clones and common TCR motifs.

This clone was counted a few times. The antigen is unknown. Over chemoradiotherapy, repertoires were sampled more than once. This CDR3 is 13 amino acids long. CDR1 is MNHNY, CDR2 SVGAGI, per germline (reference sequence). Trimming stripped 2 bases from V and 5 bases from J, with 8 bases between. The table came from immunoSEQ multiplex PCR; TCRdb's copy has only in-frame clones and leaves some out. The table records fewer than 25,000 clones, roughly 73% of them present only once. General study results and limits: For HPV16-positive patients, expanding HPV-responsive T cells associated with longer recurrence-free survival. Candidate HPV-specific clones and E7-related TCR motifs grew in tumor during treatment.

The sequence came from a human donor with HPV-associated anogenital cancer. This specimen was acquired from a patient who underwent chemoradiotherapy. V is TRBV6-6 and J is TRBJ2-3; D ambiguous. In DNA form, the CDR3 reads TGTGCCAGCAGTTACCCTGGCGGAGATACGCAGTATTTT. Translating gives CASSYPGGDTQYF.